Following are 32 T cell receptor beta chains from one sample sequenced in a study of T-cell memory formation after mild COVID-19. TCRdb re-called the 5' RACE reads with MiXCR, one entry per CDR3 protein. The table lists about 390,000 distinct CDR3 sequences, roughly 15% of them singletons, with under 25% in the top ten. Specimen: PBMCs or a T cell subset sorted from them (not recorded which). These receptors were taken from a man younger than 30 who had mild COVID-19 (a few samples of this study predate the infection). Cell type and time point are not known.

The CDR3 DNA reads TGTGCCAGCTCACCGGGGGGGACAGTCGCCAGGGGCTACACCTTC. Translating it yields CASSPGGTVARGYTF. This chain joins TRBV18 and TRBJ1-2; 7 positions match TRBD1. Germline CDR1 reads KGHSH; CDR2 reads LQKENI. Trimming removed 3 bases from V and 8 bases from J; junction bases left unmatched: 12. This CDR3 spans 15 amino acids.

A remark on this clonotype: An end of the junction differs from the germline gene, which may be a read error. The chain combines TRBV5-1 with TRBJ2-2; a possible D gene is TRBD2 (5 bases). Germline V gives CDR1 SGHRS, CDR2 YFSETQ. This CDR3 is 15 amino acids long. For the CDR3, the DNA is TGCGCCATCAGCTTTGGGGAGATGAACACCGGGGAGCTGTTTTTT. Translating it yields CAISFGEMNTGELFF.

This clonotype came up a few times. The CDR3 nucleotides read TGTGCCACCAGCAGAGGACTCTCTGGGGCCAACGTCCTGACTTTC. This translates into CATSRGLSGANVLTF. The chain recombines TRBV15 with TRBJ2-6, with D unclear. Trimming pared 1 base from V and 0 bases from J, leaving 4 bases between. CDR1 is LNHNV and CDR2 is YYDKDF in the germline V gene (reference sequence). This CDR3 contains 15 residues.

The rearrangement uses TRBV12-3 or TRBV12-4 and TRBJ2-1; 8 bases fit TRBD2. The CDR3 consists of 13 residues. V gave up 7 bases and J gave up 7 bases; unmatched junction bases: 6. The CDR3 nucleotides read TGTGCCAGCAAAGCGGGGGCAGTGAATGAGCAGTTCTTC. Translated, it gives CASKAGAVNEQFF.

This clonotype turned up a few times. Here the CDR3 DNA reads TGTGCCAGCTCAACCAGGGATAGTACTGAAGCTTTCTTT. This sequence encodes CASSTRDSTEAFF. V gene TRBV18 combines with J gene TRBJ1-1, with D perhaps TRBD1 (5 bases). CDR3 size: 13 residues. Germline CDR1 and CDR2: KGHSH and LQKENI. Trimming left V 5 bases short and J 5 bases short, with 12 bases between. The full variable domain, in which reference TRBV18 and TRBJ1-1 provide the parts outside the CDR3, is NAGVMQNPRHLVRRRGQEARLRCSPMKGHSHVYWYRQLPEEGLKFMVYLQKENIIDESGMPKERFSAEFPKEGPSILRIQQVVRGDSAAYFCASSTRDSTEAFFGQGTRLTVV.

This clonotype was recorded only once. V and J are TRBV29-1 and TRBJ2-5, with D maybe TRBD2 (7 bases). The germline V gene has CDR1 SQVTM and CDR2 ANQGSEA. This CDR3 comprises 12 residues. Trimming pared 6 bases from V and 5 bases from J, leaving 13 bases between. CDR3 residues: CSVNREGETQYF. DNA for the CDR3: TGCAGCGTGAACAGGGAGGGGGAGACCCAGTACTTC.

This sequence joins TRBV7-8 and TRBJ2-3; unclear D gene. Deletions cut 7 bases from V and 3 bases from J, with 14 bases between. This CDR3 spans 14 amino acids. CDR1 and CDR2 from the germline V gene are SGHVS and FQNEAQ. The CDR3 bases are TGTGCCAGCAAAGATCTCAAGCGAACAGATACGCAGTATTTT. Translated: CASKDLKRTDTQYF. Variable domain in full (rest from reference TRBV7-8 and TRBJ2-3): GAGVSQSPRYKVAKRGQDVALRCDPISGHVSLFWYQQALGQGPEFLTYFQNEAQLDKSGLPSDRFFAERPEGSVSTLKIQRTQQEDSAVYLCASKDLKRTDTQYFGPGTRLTVL.

The J gene is TRBJ1-6, the V gene TRBV9, with 9 nucleotides matching TRBD1. After removal of 3 bases from V and 8 bases from J, the junction contained 3 bases not matched to a gene. The V gene's germline CDR1 is SGDLS and CDR2 YYNGEE. CDR3 length equals 14 residues. This CDR3 is CASSDGQGYSPLHF. The DNA for the CDR3 is TGTGCCAGCAGCGACGGACAGGGGTATTCACCCCTCCACTTT. The full variable domain, in which reference TRBV9 and TRBJ1-6 provide the parts outside the CDR3, is DSGVTQTPKHLITATGQRVTLRCSPRSGDLSVYWYQQSLDQGLQFLIQYYNGEERAKGNILERFSAQQFPDLHSELNLSSLELGDSALYFCASSDGQGYSPLHFGNGTRLTVT.

Here the CDR3 DNA reads TGTGCCTGGAGTGTAAAGGGCACAGATACGCAGTATTTT. As protein: CAWSVKGTDTQYF. This sequence joins TRBV30 and TRBJ2-3; D call uncertain. Trimming left V 0 bases short and J 1 base short, with 5 bases between. CDR3 length: 13 amino acids. Germline V gene sequence: CDR1 GTSNPN, CDR2 SVGIG (reference sequence).

This clonotype was recorded a few times. The rearrangement links TRBV7-2 to TRBJ1-6; no reliable D call. The CDR3 covers 14 residues. Germline CDR1 is SGHTA and CDR2 is FQGNSA. V was cut by 2 bases and J by 6 bases, with 8 bases left in between. The CDR3 reads CASSLTASNSPLHF. In DNA, the CDR3 is TGTGCCAGCAGCTTAACTGCAAGTAATTCACCCCTCCACTTT.

The V and J genes are TRBV6-5 and TRBJ2-2, with a tentative D call TRBD1 (5 bases). The length of the CDR3 is 14 residues. Deletions cut 2 bases from V and 4 bases from J, with 8 bases between. Germline V gives CDR1 MNHEY, CDR2 SVGAGI. CDR3 region: CASSYGASTGELFF. The DNA of the CDR3 is TGTGCCAGCAGTTACGGGGCATCCACCGGGGAGCTGTTTTTT.

This clonotype was observed a handful of times. V is TRBV20-1 and J is TRBJ2-3; D is perhaps TRBD2 (5 bases). This CDR3 has 16 residues. The V gene lost 5 bases and the J gene lost 6 bases, with 24 bases spanning the gap. The germline V gene has CDR1 DFQATT and CDR2 SNEGSKA (reference sequence). DNA for the CDR3: TGCAGTGCTCCCACTTGGGCCGGGGTAGAAAGGGATACGCAGTATTTT. Encoded protein: CSAPTWAGVERDTQYF.

This chain uses TRBV7-6 with TRBJ2-3, with 7 positions matching TRBD1. Germline values: CDR1 SGHVS, CDR2 FNYEAQ. This CDR3 has 14 amino acids. Germline trimming cut 5 bases from V and 6 bases from J; bases unmatched to any gene: 8. CDR3 in DNA: TGTGCCAGCAGCCGTACAGGGGAAGCGGATACGCAGTATTTT. Protein product: CASSRTGEADTQYF.

This clonotype was observed a few times. V is TRBV18 and J is TRBJ1-1, with unresolved D. Trimming stripped 3 bases from V and 1 base from J, with 12 bases between. The germline gives CDR1 KGHSH, CDR2 LQKENI. The CDR3 has 15 amino acids. The DNA of the CDR3 is TGTGCCAGCTCACCTGCACCTCAAGAGAACACTGAAGCTTTCTTT. This encodes CASSPAPQENTEAFF.

The chain couples TRBV29-1 to TRBJ1-4; D is possibly TRBD1 (6 bases). Germline V gives CDR1 SQVTM, CDR2 ANQGSEA. V lost 4 bases, J lost 10 bases, and 13 bases lay in between. There are 12 residues in the CDR3. CDR3 coding DNA: TGCAGCGTTGCCGAGGGGGGAGGAAAACTGTTTTTT. It is translated as CSVAEGGGKLFF.

The gene calls are TRBV6-5 and TRBJ1-1; a weak D match, TRBD1 (6 bases). V gave up 5 bases and J gave up 1 base, with 14 bases separating them. Germline V CDR1 and CDR2: MNHEY, SVGAGI. The CDR3 covers 15 residues. The CDR3 DNA follows: TGTGCCAGCAGTCCGGGGGGCAGGACGAACACTGAAGCTTTCTTT. It encodes CASSPGGRTNTEAFF.

V is TRBV5-1 and J is TRBJ2-1, with 10 bases lining up with TRBD2. V dropped 4 bases and J dropped 8; count of bases not matched to a gene: 9. This CDR3 spans 15 amino acids. Germline V lookup: CDR1 SGHRS, CDR2 YFSETQ. CDR3 loop: CASSTPSGGNDEQFF. For the CDR3, the DNA is TGCGCCAGCAGCACCCCTAGCGGGGGAAACGATGAGCAGTTCTTC.

This clonotype turned up a few times. The CDR3 DNA reads TGTGCCAGCACTTCGGCTTTTAATTCACCCCTCCACTTT. As protein: CASTSAFNSPLHF. V and J are TRBV13 and TRBJ1-6; D gene ambiguous. Trimming pared 7 bases from V and 6 bases from J, leaving 10 bases between. This CDR3 spans 13 amino acids. Germline CDR1 reads PRHDT; CDR2 reads FYEKMQ (reference sequence).

This clonotype was recorded a few times. The chain recombines TRBV5-1 with TRBJ1-3; D is unclear. Trimming took 7 bases from V and 0 from J, leaving 8 bases between them. The CDR3 has 13 residues. Germline loops: CDR1 SGHRS, CDR2 YFSETQ. CDR3 bases: TGCGCCAGCTCTGATGGCTCTGGAAACACCATATATTTT. This sequence encodes CASSDGSGNTIYF.

This clonotype appeared a few times. The rearrangement uses TRBV4-3 and TRBJ1-1; 7 nucleotides match TRBD1. Germline V gives CDR1 LGHNA, CDR2 YSLEER. The V and J ends lost 1 base and 6 bases, in that order; junction bases with no gene match: 5. The CDR3 is 14 residues long. Written as DNA, the CDR3 is TGCGCCAGCAGCCAAGGACAGGGAAGGTCTGAAGCTTTCTTT. This encodes CASSQGQGRSEAFF.

V and J are TRBV19 and TRBJ1-4; D is ambiguous. V was trimmed by 5 bases and J by 0 bases, leaving 10 bases between them. The germline CDR1 and CDR2 sequences are LNHDA and SQIVND (reference sequence). This CDR3 is built from 15 residues. The CDR3 nucleotides are TGTGCCAGTAGTTCCCCCAGGTCAACTAATGAAAAACTGTTTTTT. It is translated as CASSSPRSTNEKLFF.

This clonotype occurred many times. The chain carries TRBV12-3 or TRBV12-4 and TRBJ2-3; perhaps TRBD1 as D (7 bases). V gave up 4 bases and J gave up 4 bases, with 9 bases separating them. The CDR3 sequence is 13 residues long. The CDR3 DNA sequence: TGTGCCAGCAGTTCCAGGGGGGCAGATACGCAGTATTTT. The encoded protein is CASSSRGADTQYF.

This rearrangement joins TRBV7-2 to TRBJ1-3, with no clear D. This CDR3 has 12 residues. CDR1 and CDR2 from the germline V gene are SGHTA and FQGNSA. Deletions cut 7 bases from V and 3 bases from J, with 7 bases between. In DNA, the CDR3 is TGTGCCAGCAATCGTCGTGGAAACACCATATATTTT. Its translation: CASNRRGNTIYF.

This clonotype was seen only a few times. V and J are TRBV7-2 and TRBJ2-6; no clear D. Germline CDR1 and CDR2: SGHTA and FQGNSA. CDR3 length: 15 amino acids. The germline V and J ends were trimmed by 1 base and 4 bases, with 8 bases remaining between them. CDR3 DNA sequence: TGTGCCAGCAGCTTAGAGGGATCCGGGGCCAACGTCCTGACTTTC. Protein: CASSLEGSGANVLTF.

As DNA, the CDR3 is TGCAGTGCTTTTCCCGGGACTGACACCTACGAGCAGTACGTC. Translating gives CSAFPGTDTYEQYV. The chain couples TRBV20-1 to TRBJ2-7, with D possibly being TRBD2 (6 bases). Germline V gene sequence: CDR1 DFQATT, CDR2 SNEGSKA (reference sequence). Deletions cut 5 bases from V and 2 bases from J, with 16 bases between. The CDR3 contains 14 residues.

The chain employs TRBV30 and TRBJ2-6, with 10 bases matching TRBD1. Germline CDR1 GTSNPN, CDR2 SVGIG (reference sequence). This CDR3 has 15 residues. Trimming removed 5 bases from V and 0 bases from J; junction bases left unmatched: 1. DNA of the CDR3: TGTGCCTGGGGACAGGGGGGCTCTGGGGCCAACGTCCTGACTTTC. It is translated as CAWGQGGSGANVLTF.

Many counts were recorded for this clonotype. J is TRBJ2-3 and V is TRBV5-6; 10 nucleotides agree with TRBD1. The germline V gene encodes CDR1 SGHDT and CDR2 YYEEEE. This CDR3 contains 16 residues. The junction had 10 bases not matched to a gene; V was cut back by 7 bases and J by 2 bases. The CDR3 loop reads CASDKTGGVLTDTQYF. CDR3 bases: TGTGCCAGCGACAAGACAGGGGGCGTACTCACAGATACGCAGTATTTT.

The chain employs TRBV29-1 and TRBJ1-2; 8 bases match TRBD1. The J segment lost 5 bases and the V segment lost 7 bases, leaving 9 bases of the junction unmatched. CDR1 is SQVTM, CDR2 ANQGSEA, per germline. This CDR3 has 13 amino acids. The CDR3 region is CSASEQGGYGYTF. For the CDR3, the DNA is TGCAGCGCGAGTGAACAGGGGGGATATGGCTACACCTTC.

J is TRBJ1-2 and V is TRBV6-6; D is unclear. Germline values: CDR1 MNHNY, CDR2 SVGAGI (reference sequence). CDR3 length equals 15 residues. With 0 bases removed from V and 3 bases from J, the gap between germline ends came to 11 bases. The CDR3 loop reads CASSYSMSRDYGYTF. The CDR3 DNA follows: TGTGCCAGCAGTTACTCGATGAGCCGAGACTATGGCTACACCTTC.

This chain connects TRBV6-2 or TRBV6-3 to TRBJ1-5; a weak D match, TRBD1 (5 bases). Germline V gene lookup returns CDR1 MNHEY and CDR2 SVGEGT. Trimming removed 1 base from V and 3 bases from J, with 16 bases in between. This CDR3 spans 17 amino acids. The CDR3 sequence: CASSYWFTSGINQPQHF. Here the CDR3 DNA reads TGTGCCAGCAGTTACTGGTTTACCTCAGGGATCAATCAGCCCCAGCATTTT.

This chain joins TRBV5-1 and TRBJ2-1; 8 nucleotides align to TRBD1. The CDR3 has 13 residues. Unmatched junction bases numbered 8, after V lost 0 bases and J lost 15 bases. Germline CDR1 and CDR2: SGHRS and YFSETQ. In DNA, the CDR3 is TGCGCCAGCAGCTTGGGAGTGGACAGGGTTGGGTTCTTC. It encodes CASSLGVDRVGFF.

The genes are TRBV6-5 and TRBJ2-3, with 10 bases fitting TRBD2. J was trimmed by 4 bases and V by 4 bases; bases with no gene match: 5. Germline V gene sequence: CDR1 MNHEY, CDR2 SVGAGI. This CDR3 is 15 amino acids long. The DNA for the CDR3 is TGTGCCAGCAGTTCGCCTAGCGGGGGATCAGATACGCAGTATTTT. It specifies CASSSPSGGSDTQYF.